The present entry profiles one T cell receptor (beta chain) with its context. Its binding antigen is unknown. No clone much larger than this one lies a single base away; base qualities are absent. This record comes from a study of blood T cell repertoires in COVID-19 (dated by TCRdb to 2018 to 2020). About the full investigation: The collaborator samples originated in the United States, Italy and Spain and spanned the acute and convalescent phases of COVID-19. Nearly every sample came with metadata listing a de-identified subject ID, COVID-19 status, age in years and sex. The repertoires were released in a freely available public database meant as a resource for research on the immune response to SARS-CoV-2. Deeply sampled blood TCRbeta repertoires from subjects exposed to, actively infected with, or recovered from COVID-19 were included in the dataset. The material from the prospective study consisted of cDNA or gDNA derived from T cells, B-cell-depleted T cells, or PBMCs. Samples came from the ongoing ImmuneRACE study (first 160 participants) plus 1,254 subjects from 6 global collaborators. Where available, HLA class I and class II types were taken from metadata supplied by the sample provider and were not determined by assay-based typing. Summary of the overall study and its limitations: The quantity of clinical and demographic metadata differed by source and by participant and was supplied without curation.

Taken from cysteine to phenylalanine, the CDR3 has 16 residues. The read is trimmed to its CDR3 DNA, 48 bases read in frame from base 1. The germline V gene gives CDR1 as SGHRS and CDR2 as YFSETQ. Deletion took 0 bases off V and 4 bases off J, with a span of 16 bases between the germline ends. Each collaborating institution followed its own protocols to collect whole blood in K2EDTA tubes. For TCRbeta analysis, collaborators shipped samples in one of three forms: frozen whole blood, isolated PBMCs, or DNA extracted from either of those sample types. TCRbeta CDR3 regions were amplified from genomic DNA by means of the immunoSEQ Assay, a bias-controlled multiplex PCR. In the source study's methods: The number of nucleated cells in each sample was estimated from the amplification of reference gene primers within the assay. Sequence reads were collapsed and filtered to measure the absolute abundance of every unique TCRbeta CDR3 rearrangement. For each sample, productive Simpson clonality was calculated as the square root of Simpson's diversity index over productive rearrangements. As stored in TCRdb, this immuneACCESS dataset retains in-frame rearrangements with V and J assigned. A fraction of the clones does not appear; measured against another copy, unresolved V genes explain less than half of the discrepancy, and the remainder lacks a known reason. The DNA gave D and trimming, while V, J and clone size come from that table. The sample table records 150,000 to 200,000 clones; 60% to 80% of these occur just once. The ten largest account for 26% of the sample.

Sequenced sample: peripheral blood. This receptor was identified in a woman in her 70s with acute or convalescent COVID-19. The sequence is built from TRBV5-1 and TRBJ1-2, with no confidently assigned D gene. The CDR3 region: CASSLGGFSRIYGYTF. The DNA sequence is TGCGCCAGCAGCTTGGGCGGGTTTTCGCGGATCTATGGCTACACCTTC.